This T cell receptor beta chain emerged from a study of blood T cell repertoires in COVID-19. Background on the study: The United States, Italy and Spain provided the acute and convalescent COVID-19 samples.

The count of this clone is one. CDR3 length: 15 amino acids. CDR1 and CDR2 from the germline V gene are SGHVS and FQNEAQ. J was trimmed by 2 bases and V by 5 bases; bases with no gene match: 4. Authors' analysis steps: The assay estimated nucleated cells by amplifying reference gene primers. Only in-frame clones appear in the TCRdb table, and some are missing; sequencing was by immunoSEQ multiplex PCR. From that table come the V and J calls and clone size; the DNA was used to work out D and trimming. The sample carries some 220,000 clones, around 87% recorded once. This rearrangement joins TRBV7-8 to TRBJ2-3, with 10 bases aligning to TRBD2. The material sequenced was PBMCs or T cells enriched from blood (not recorded which). The sequence was collected from a woman aged 18-29 years in a cohort exposed to, infected with or recovered from COVID-19 (not recorded which). Here the CDR3 reads CASSPSGGNTDTQYF. CDR3 coding DNA: TGTGCCAGCAGCCCTAGCGGGGGAAACACAGATACGCAGTATTTT.